The present T cell receptor beta chain was sequenced within a study of radiotherapy plus CTLA-4 blockade in lung cancer. Overall study: Objective responses emerged in 15% to 20% of patients, and roughly 28% attained disease control. Study findings and constraints: TCR clones from tumors expanded in blood after radiotherapy plus ipilimumab. Early clone dynamics of blood T cells, plus interferon-beta, reportedly predicted response best.

Focal radiation was given together with CTLA-4 blockade (ipilimumab) to patients with chemo-refractory metastatic non-small-cell lung cancer. This clone came up once. What it binds is unknown. Here immunoSEQ multiplex PCR was the method, and the copy in TCRdb shows in-frame clones only, minus some. The sample holds about 120,000 clones, 78% seen once. The CDR3 loop spans 15 amino acids. Per germline, CDR1 SGHAT and CDR2 FQNNGV. V was pared by 2 bases and J by 2 bases, with 4 bases of the junction left unmatched. This TCR derives from a human donor with non-small cell lung cancer who had a partial response to radiotherapy plus ipilimumab. This chain joins TRBV11-2 and TRBJ2-5; TRBD2 agrees at 8 bases. Here the sequenced sample was peripheral blood, taken from a patient treated with radiotherapy plus ipilimumab. The CDR3 loop reads CASSLLTGGQETQYF. CDR3 nucleotide sequence: TGTGCCAGCAGCTTACTAACGGGAGGGCAAGAGACCCAGTACTTC.